The subject of this entry is one T cell receptor (beta chain). Its antigen is not known. The sample is drawn from a study of T cells in localized non-small cell lung cancer. The sampled adjacent lung lay at least 2 cm from the tumor margin and showed no atypia. General observations from the study: In adjacent lung appeared a median about 57 of the top 100 tumor clones.

The CDR3 sequence is 17 residues long. Trimming stripped 5 bases from V and 1 base from J, with 20 bases between. The germline gives CDR1 SGHNT, CDR2 YENEEA. The protocol was immunoSEQ multiplex PCR, while the TCRdb copy is restricted to in-frame clones and leaves out a portion. Here the sample spans fewer than 950 clones, around 19% being singletons. The chain links TRBV11-3 to TRBJ1-1; possibly TRBD1 for D (5 bases). The sequences come from normal lung tissue next to the tumor, collected before any cancer treatment. The TCR was taken from a female donor aged 60 or older with stage II squamous cell lung carcinoma. CDR3 amino acids: CASSPVPLRAENTEAFF. The CDR3 DNA follows: TGTGCCAGCAGCCCAGTACCCCTCAGGGCCGAGAACACTGAAGCTTTCTTT.